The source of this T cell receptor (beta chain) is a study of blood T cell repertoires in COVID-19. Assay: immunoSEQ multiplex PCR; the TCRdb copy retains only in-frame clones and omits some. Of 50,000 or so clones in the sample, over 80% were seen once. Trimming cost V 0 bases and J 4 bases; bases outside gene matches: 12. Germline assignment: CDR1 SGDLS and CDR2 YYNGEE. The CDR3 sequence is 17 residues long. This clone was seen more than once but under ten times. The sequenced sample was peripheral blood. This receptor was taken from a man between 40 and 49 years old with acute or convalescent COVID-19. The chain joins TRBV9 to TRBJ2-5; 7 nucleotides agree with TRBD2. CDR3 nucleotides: TGTGCCAGCAGCGTAGGGGGTGCAGGACTAGGAGCAGAGACCCAGTACTTC. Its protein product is CASSVGGAGLGAETQYF.